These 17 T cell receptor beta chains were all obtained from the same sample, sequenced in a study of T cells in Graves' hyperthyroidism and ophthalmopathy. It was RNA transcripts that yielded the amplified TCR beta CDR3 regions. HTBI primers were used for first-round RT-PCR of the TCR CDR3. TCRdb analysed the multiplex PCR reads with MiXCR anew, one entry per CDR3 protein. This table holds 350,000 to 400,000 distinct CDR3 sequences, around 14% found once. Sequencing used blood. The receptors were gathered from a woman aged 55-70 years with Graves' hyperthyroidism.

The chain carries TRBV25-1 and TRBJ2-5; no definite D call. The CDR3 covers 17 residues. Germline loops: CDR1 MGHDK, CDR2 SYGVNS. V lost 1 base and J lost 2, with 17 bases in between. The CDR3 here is CASSELYGRAQQETQYF. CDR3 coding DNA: TGTGCCAGCAGTGAATTATACGGCCGAGCGCAGCAAGAGACCCAGTACTTC. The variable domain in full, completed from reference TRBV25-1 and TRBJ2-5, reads EADIYQTPRYLVIGTGKKITLECSQTMGHDKMYWYQQDPGMELHLIHYSYGVNSTEKGDLSSESTVSRIRTEHFPLTLESARPSHTSQYLCASSELYGRAQQETQYFGPGTRLLVL.

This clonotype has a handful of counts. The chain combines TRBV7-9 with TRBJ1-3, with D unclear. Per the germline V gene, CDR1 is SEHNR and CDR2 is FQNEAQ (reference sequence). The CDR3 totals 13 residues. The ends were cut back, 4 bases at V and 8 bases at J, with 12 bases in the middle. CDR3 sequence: CASSSLSPDTIYF. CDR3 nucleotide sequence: TGTGCCAGCAGCTCCCTATCACCGGACACCATATATTTT.

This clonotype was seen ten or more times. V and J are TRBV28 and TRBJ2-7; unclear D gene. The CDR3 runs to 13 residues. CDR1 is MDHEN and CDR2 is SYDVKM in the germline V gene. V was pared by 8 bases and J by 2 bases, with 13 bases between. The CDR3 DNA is TGTGCCAGCGGGGTACTCCTTCCCTACGAGCAGTACTTC. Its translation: CASGVLLPYEQYF. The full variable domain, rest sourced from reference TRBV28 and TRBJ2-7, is DVKVTQSSRYLVKRTGEKVFLECVQDMDHENMFWYRQDPGLGLRLIYFSYDVKMKEKGDIPEGYSVSREKKERFSLILESASTNQTSMYLCASGVLLPYEQYFGPGTRLTVT.

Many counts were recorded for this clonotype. The CDR3 bases are TGCAGTGCTAGAGGCCGGGACAGTTACTCTGGAAACACCATATATTTT. Translation: CSARGRDSYSGNTIYF. The V gene is TRBV20-1, the J gene TRBJ1-3, with 7 nucleotides matching TRBD1. Germline-derived CDR1 and CDR2 are DFQATT and SNEGSKA (reference sequence). CDR3 length: 16 amino acids. V lost 1 base, J lost 0 bases, and 6 bases stayed unmatched.

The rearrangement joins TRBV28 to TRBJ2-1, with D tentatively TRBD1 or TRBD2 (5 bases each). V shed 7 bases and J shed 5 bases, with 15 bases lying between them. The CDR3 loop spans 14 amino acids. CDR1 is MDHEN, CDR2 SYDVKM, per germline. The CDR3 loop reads CASKDLPGHNEQFF. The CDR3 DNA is TGTGCCAGCAAGGATCTTCCGGGGCACAATGAGCAGTTCTTC.

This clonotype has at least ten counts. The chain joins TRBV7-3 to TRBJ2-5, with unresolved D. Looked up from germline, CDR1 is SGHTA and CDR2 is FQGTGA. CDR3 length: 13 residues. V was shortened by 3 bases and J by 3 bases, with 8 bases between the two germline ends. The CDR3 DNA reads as TGTGCCAGCAGCTTGGTTGGGAAAGAGACCCAGTACTTC. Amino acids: CASSLVGKETQYF.

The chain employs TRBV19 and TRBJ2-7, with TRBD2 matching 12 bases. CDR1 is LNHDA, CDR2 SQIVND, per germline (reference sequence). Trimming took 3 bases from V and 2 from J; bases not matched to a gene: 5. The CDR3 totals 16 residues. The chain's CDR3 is CASSIRLAGATYEQYF. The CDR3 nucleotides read TGTGCCAGTAGTATCCGACTAGCGGGAGCCACCTACGAGCAGTACTTC.

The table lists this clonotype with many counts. The CDR3 DNA follows: TGTGCCAGCAGCACCCGCGGGACTAGCGGTTGGGAGACCCAGTACTTC. It is translated as CASSTRGTSGWETQYF. This chain uses TRBV7-9 with TRBJ2-5, with TRBD2 identical over 11 bases. Germline CDR1 is SEHNR and CDR2 is FQNEAQ (reference sequence). With V trimmed by 5 bases and J by 5 bases, 10 bases remained unmatched. The CDR3 is 16 amino acids. The full variable domain, with the rest looked up from reference TRBV7-9 and TRBJ2-5, is DTGVSQNPRHKITKRGQNVTFRCDPISEHNRLYWYRQTLGQGPEFLTYFQNEAQLEKSRLLSDRFSAERPKGSFSTLEIQRTEQGDSAMYLCASSTRGTSGWETQYFGPGTRLLVL.

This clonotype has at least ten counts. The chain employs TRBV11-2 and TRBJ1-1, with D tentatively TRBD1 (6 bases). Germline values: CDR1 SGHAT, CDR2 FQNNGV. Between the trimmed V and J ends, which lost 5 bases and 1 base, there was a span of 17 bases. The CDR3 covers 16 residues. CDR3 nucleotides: TGTGCCAGCAGCACCTGGGGGCGGGGGGGGAACACTGAAGCTTTCTTT. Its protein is CASSTWGRGGNTEAFF. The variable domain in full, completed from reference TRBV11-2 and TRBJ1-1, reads EAGVAQSPRYKIIEKRQSVAFWCNPISGHATLYWYQQILGQGPKLLIQFQNNGVVDDSQLPKDRFSAERLKGVDSTLKIQPAKLEDSAVYLCASSTWGRGGNTEAFFGQGTRLTVV.

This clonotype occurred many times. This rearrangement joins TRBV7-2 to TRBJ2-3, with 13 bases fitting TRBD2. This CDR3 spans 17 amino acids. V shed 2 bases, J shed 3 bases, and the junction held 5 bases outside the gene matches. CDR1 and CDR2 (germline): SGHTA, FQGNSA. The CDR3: CASSLLGLAGLTDTQYF. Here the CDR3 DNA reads TGTGCCAGCAGCTTATTGGGACTAGCGGGACTTACAGATACGCAGTATTTT.

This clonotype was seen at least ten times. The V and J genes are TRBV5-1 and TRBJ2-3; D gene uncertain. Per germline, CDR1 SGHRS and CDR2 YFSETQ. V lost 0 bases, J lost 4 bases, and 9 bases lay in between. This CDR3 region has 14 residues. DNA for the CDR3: TGCGCCAGCAGCTTGGGACAATCGGCAGATACGCAGTATTTT. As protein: CASSLGQSADTQYF.

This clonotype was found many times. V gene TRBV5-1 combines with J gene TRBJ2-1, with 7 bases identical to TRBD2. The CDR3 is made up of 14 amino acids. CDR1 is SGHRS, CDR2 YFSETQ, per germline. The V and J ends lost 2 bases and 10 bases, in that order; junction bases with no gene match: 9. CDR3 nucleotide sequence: TGCGCCAGCAGCTTCCTTCCGGGAGGTGAAGAGCAGTTCTTC. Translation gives CASSFLPGGEEQFF.

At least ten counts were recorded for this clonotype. The CDR3 bases are TGCAGCGTTGAGACTAGCGGTACTAGCACAGATACGCAGTATTTT. This translates into CSVETSGTSTDTQYF. The V and J genes are TRBV29-1 and TRBJ2-3; 9 bases line up with TRBD2. The germline gives CDR1 SQVTM, CDR2 ANQGSEA. This CDR3 spans 15 amino acids. Trimming took 3 bases from V and 0 from J; bases not matched to a gene: 4.

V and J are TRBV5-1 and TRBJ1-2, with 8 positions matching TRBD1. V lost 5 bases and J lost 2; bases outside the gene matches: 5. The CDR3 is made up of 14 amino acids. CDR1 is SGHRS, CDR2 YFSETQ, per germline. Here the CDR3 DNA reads TGCGCCAGCAGATCGCGGACAGGGAACTATGGCTACACCTTC. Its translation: CASRSRTGNYGYTF.

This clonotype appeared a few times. Here the CDR3 DNA reads TGTGCCACCAGTGAGAACTTTCAAGGCTACACCTTC. Encoded protein: CATSENFQGYTF. This rearrangement joins TRBV24-1 to TRBJ1-2; no definite D call. The CDR3 length is 12 residues. The V gene lost 4 bases and the J gene lost 8 bases, with 10 bases spanning the gap. Per germline, CDR1 KGHDR and CDR2 SFDVKD.

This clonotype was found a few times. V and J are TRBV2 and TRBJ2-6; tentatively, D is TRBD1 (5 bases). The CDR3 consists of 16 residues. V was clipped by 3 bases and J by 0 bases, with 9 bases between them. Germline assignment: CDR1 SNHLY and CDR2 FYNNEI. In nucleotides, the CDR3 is TGTGCCAGCAGTGATGTAAGGGGCTCTGGGGCCAACGTCCTGACTTTC. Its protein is CASSDVRGSGANVLTF.

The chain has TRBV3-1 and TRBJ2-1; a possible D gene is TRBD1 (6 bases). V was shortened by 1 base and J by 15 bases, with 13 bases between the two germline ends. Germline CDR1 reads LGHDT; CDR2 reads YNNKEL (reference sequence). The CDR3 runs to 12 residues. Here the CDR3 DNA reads TGTGCCAGCAGCCAAGTCAGGGGTTTGGTGTTCTTC. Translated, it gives CASSQVRGLVFF.